This T cell receptor beta chain stems from a study of a mutant IDH1 vaccine in newly diagnosed glioma. Study at large: Previous care, which was radiotherapy, temozolomide, or both, most often involved both.

Time point meaning: week 35, safety follow-up. What each vaccine dose contained was 300 ug of mutant IDH1 20-mer peptide, accompanied by topical imiquimod. Patients came in for eight vaccinations, in weeks 1, 3, 5, 7, 11, 15, 19 and 23. New WHO grade 3 or 4 astrocytomas that were IDH1-mutant and ATRX-lost occurred in the donors. CDR1 is SNHLY and CDR2 is FYNNEI in the germline V gene. The CDR3 totals 15 residues. V lost 1 base and J lost 3, with 13 bases in between. A remark on this clone: Its specificity is unknown.

Some clones are missing from TCRdb's copy, which holds only in-frame ones; the method was immunoSEQ multiplex PCR. The sample includes 30,000 to 40,000 clones, about four fifths of them seen just once. The sequence was obtained from a woman younger than 35 with glioma. This chain joins TRBV2 and TRBJ2-7, with D perhaps assigned TRBD1 or TRBD2 (5 bases each). Sequenced material: PBMCs, taken from a glioma patient whose treatment included an IDH1 peptide vaccine. Written as DNA, the CDR3 is TGTGCCAGCAGTGAAGGAGCGGACATCTACTACGAGCAGTACTTC. It is translated as CASSEGADIYYEQYF.